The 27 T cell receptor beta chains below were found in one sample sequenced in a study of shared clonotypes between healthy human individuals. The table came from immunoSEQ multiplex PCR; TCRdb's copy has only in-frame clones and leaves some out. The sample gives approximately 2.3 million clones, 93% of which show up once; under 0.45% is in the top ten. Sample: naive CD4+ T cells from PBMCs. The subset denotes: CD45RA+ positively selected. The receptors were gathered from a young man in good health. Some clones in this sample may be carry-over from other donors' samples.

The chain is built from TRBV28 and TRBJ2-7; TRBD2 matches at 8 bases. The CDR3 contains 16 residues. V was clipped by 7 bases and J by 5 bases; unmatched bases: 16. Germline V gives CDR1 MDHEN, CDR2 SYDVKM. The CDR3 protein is CASTTGGAPPQNEQYF. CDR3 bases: TGTGCCAGCACCACCGGGGGGGCCCCCCCTCAAAACGAGCAGTACTTC.

The CDR3 protein is CASSRDRGNEQYF. The CDR3 coding sequence is TGTGCCAGCAGCCGGGACAGGGGCAACGAGCAGTACTTC. The rearrangement links TRBV6-4 to TRBJ2-7, with 10 bases lining up with TRBD1. With V trimmed by 6 bases and J by 5 bases, 4 bases remained unmatched. The CDR3 runs 13 residues. Germline CDR1 is MRHNA and CDR2 is SNTAGT.

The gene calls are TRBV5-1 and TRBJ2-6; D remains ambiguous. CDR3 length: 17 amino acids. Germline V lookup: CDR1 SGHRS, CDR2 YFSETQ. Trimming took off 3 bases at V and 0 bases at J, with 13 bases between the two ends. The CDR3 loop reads CASSYGPNPSGANVLTF. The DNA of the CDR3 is TGCGCCAGCAGCTACGGTCCCAACCCCTCTGGGGCCAACGTCCTGACTTTC.

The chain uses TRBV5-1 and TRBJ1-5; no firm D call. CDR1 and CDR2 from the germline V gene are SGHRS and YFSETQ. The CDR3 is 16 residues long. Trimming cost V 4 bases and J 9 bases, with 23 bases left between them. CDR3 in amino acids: CASSLPGRGRSAPQHF. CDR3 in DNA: TGCGCCAGCAGCCTACCAGGAAGAGGGAGGTCTGCGCCCCAGCATTTT.

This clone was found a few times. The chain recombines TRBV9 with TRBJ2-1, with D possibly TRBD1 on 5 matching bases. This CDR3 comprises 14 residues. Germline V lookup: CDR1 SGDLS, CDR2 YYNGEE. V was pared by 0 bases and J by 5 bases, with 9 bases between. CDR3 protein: CASSVVGRDNEQFF. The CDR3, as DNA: TGTGCCAGCAGCGTAGTAGGCAGGGACAATGAGCAGTTCTTC.

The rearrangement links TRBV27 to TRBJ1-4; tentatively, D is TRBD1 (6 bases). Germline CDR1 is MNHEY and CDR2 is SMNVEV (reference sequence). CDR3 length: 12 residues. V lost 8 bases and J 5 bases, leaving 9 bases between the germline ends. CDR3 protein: CASGGFNEKLFF. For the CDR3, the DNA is TGTGCCAGCGGGGGCTTCAATGAAAAACTGTTTTTT.

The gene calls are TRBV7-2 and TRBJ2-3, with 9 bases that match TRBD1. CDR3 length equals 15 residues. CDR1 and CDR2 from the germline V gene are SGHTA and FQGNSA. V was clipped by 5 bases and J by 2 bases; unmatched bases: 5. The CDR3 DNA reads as TGTGCCAGCAGCCGTTGGACAGGGGACACAGATACGCAGTATTTT. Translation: CASSRWTGDTDTQYF.

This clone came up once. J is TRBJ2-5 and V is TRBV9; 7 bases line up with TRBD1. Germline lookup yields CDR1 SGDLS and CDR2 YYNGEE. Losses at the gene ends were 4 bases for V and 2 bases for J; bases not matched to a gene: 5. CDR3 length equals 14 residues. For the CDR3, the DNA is TGTGCCAGCAGCTCCCGACAGGGACAAGAGACCCAGTACTTC. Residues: CASSSRQGQETQYF.

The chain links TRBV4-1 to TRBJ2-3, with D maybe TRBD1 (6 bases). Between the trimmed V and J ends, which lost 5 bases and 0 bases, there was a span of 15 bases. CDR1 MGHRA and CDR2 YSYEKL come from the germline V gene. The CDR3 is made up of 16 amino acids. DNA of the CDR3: TGCGCCAGCAGCGTTAGTAGGACAGTCAGCACAGATACGCAGTATTTT. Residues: CASSVSRTVSTDTQYF.

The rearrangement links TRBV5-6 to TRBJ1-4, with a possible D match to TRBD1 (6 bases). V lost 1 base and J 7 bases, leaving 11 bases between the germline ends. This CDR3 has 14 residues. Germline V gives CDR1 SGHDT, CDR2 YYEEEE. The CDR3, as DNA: TGTGCCAGCAGCTTGAGGGGGGGAACTGAAAAACTGTTTTTT. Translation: CASSLRGGTEKLFF.

The CDR3 region is CATNPPGQGDEQFF. As DNA, the CDR3 is TGTGCCACCAACCCTCCGGGACAGGGGGATGAGCAGTTCTTC. The chain couples TRBV5-4 to TRBJ2-1, with 11 bases fitting TRBD1. This CDR3 has 14 amino acids. CDR1 and CDR2 from the germline V gene are SGHNT and YYREEE (reference sequence). The ends lost 9 bases at V and 8 bases at J; junction bases unmatched: 10.

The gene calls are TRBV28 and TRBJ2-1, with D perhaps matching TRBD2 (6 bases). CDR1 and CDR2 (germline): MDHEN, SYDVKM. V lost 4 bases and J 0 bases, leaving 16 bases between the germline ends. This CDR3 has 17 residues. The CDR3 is CASSSAWRAISYNEQFF. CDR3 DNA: TGTGCCAGCAGTTCCGCCTGGAGGGCAATCTCCTACAATGAGCAGTTCTTC.

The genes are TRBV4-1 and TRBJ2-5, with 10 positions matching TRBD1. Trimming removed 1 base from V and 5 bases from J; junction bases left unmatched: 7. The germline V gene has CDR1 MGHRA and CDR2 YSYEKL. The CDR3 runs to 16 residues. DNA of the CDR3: TGCGCCAGCAGCCAAGGGGACAGGGGAGGTGGGGAGACCCAGTACTTC. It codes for CASSQGDRGGGETQYF.

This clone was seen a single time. The CDR3 DNA follows: TGCGCCAGCAGCCCGGGTCAGGGGGGTGATTTTGGCAATCAGCCCCAGCATTTT. Translating it yields CASSPGQGGDFGNQPQHF. The chain carries TRBV5-1 and TRBJ1-5; 7 bases align to TRBD1. CDR1 is SGHRS, CDR2 YFSETQ, per germline. J lost 2 bases, V lost 4 bases, and 15 bases had no gene match. This CDR3 contains 18 residues. Drawing the rest from reference TRBV5-1 and TRBJ1-5, the complete variable domain is KAGVTQTPRYLIKTRGQQVTLSCSPISGHRSVSWYQQTPGQGLQFLFEYFSETQRNKGNFPGRFSGRQFSNSRSEMNVSTLELGDSALYLCASSPGQGGDFGNQPQHFGDGTRLSIL.

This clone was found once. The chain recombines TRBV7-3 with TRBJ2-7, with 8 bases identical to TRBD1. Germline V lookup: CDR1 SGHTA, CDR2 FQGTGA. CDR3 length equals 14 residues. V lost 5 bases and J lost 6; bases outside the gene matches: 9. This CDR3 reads CASSLQGARGEQYF. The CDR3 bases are TGTGCCAGCAGCCTCCAGGGGGCGCGAGGCGAGCAGTACTTC. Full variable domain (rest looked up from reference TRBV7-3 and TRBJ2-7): GAGVSQTPSNKVTEKGKYVELRCDPISGHTALYWYRQSLGQGPEFLIYFQGTGAADDSGLPNDRFFAVRPEGSVSTLKIQRTERGDSAVYLCASSLQGARGEQYFGPGTRLTVT.

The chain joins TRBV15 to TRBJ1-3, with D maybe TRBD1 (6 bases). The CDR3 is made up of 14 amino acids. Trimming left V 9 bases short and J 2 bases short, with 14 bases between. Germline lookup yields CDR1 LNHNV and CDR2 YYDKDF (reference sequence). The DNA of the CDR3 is TGTGCCACGGGGATGGGACACCCTGGAAACACCATATATTTT. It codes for CATGMGHPGNTIYF.

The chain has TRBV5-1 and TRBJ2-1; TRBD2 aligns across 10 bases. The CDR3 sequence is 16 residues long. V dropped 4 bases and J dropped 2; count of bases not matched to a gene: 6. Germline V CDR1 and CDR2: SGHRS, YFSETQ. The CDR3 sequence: CASSNLAGGTYNEQFF. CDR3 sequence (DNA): TGCGCCAGCAGCAATTTAGCGGGAGGAACCTACAATGAGCAGTTCTTC.

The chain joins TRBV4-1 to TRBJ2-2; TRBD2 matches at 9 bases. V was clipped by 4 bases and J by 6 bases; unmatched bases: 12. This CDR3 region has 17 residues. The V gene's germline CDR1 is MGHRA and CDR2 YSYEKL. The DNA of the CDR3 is TGCGCCAGCAGCCCCCCGCGTAGTAGCGGGAGTGCCGGGGAGCTGTTTTTT. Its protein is CASSPPRSSGSAGELFF.

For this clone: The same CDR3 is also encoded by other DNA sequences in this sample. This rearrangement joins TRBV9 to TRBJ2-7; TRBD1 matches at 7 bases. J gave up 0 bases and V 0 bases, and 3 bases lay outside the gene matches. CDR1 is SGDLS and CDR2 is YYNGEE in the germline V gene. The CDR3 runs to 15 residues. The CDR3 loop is CASSVGAGGSYEQYF. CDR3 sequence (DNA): TGTGCCAGCAGCGTAGGGGCAGGGGGCTCCTACGAGCAGTACTTC.

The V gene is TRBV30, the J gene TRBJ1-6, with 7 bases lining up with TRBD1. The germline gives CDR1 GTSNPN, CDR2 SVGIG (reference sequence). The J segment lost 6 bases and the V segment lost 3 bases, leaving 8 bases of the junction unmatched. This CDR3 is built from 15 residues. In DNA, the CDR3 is TGTGCCTGGAGGAAGGGGGCAGACTTTAATTCACCCCTCCACTTT. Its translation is CAWRKGADFNSPLHF.

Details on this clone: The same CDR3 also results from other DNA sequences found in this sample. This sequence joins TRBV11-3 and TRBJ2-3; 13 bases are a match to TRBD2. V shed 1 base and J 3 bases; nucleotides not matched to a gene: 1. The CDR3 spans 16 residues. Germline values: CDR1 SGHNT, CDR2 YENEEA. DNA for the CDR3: TGTGCCAGCAGCTTAGGACTAGCGGGAGGAACAGATACGCAGTATTTT. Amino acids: CASSLGLAGGTDTQYF.

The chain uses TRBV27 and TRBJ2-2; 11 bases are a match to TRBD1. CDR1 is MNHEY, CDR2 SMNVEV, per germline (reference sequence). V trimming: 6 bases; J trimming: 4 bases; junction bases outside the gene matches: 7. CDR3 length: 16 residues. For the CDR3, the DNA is TGTGCCAGCAGGGGAGGACAGGGGGCGGCCACCGGGGAGCTGTTTTTT. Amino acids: CASRGGQGAATGELFF.

CDR3 coding DNA: TGTGCCAGCAGCTTAGGGCAGCGGGGCATAAACAATGAGCAGTTCTTC. Its translation is CASSLGQRGINNEQFF. The J gene is TRBJ2-1, the V gene TRBV7-9, with TRBD2 matching over 7 bases. Germline CDR1 reads SEHNR; CDR2 reads FQNEAQ (reference sequence). The CDR3 has 16 residues. V gave up 1 base and J gave up 5 bases; unmatched junction bases: 8.

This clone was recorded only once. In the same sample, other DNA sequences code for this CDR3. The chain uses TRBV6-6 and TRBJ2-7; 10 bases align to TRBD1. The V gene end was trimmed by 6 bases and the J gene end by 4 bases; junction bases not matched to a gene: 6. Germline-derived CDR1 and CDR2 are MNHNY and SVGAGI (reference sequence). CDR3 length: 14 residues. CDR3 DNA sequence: TGTGCCAGCAGCCCCGGGACAGGGGTGTACGAGCAGTACTTC. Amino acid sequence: CASSPGTGVYEQYF.

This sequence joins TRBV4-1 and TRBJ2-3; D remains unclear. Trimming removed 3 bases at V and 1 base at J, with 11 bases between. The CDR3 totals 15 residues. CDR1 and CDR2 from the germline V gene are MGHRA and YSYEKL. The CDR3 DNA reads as TGCGCCAGCAGCCACCCCCCAGGAGGCACAGATACGCAGTATTTT. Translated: CASSHPPGGTDTQYF.

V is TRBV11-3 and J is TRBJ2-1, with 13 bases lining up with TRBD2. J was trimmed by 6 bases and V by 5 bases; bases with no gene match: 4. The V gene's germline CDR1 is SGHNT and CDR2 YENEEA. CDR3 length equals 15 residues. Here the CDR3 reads CASSTRTSGSNEQFF. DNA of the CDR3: TGTGCCAGCAGCACCCGGACTAGCGGGAGCAATGAGCAGTTCTTC.

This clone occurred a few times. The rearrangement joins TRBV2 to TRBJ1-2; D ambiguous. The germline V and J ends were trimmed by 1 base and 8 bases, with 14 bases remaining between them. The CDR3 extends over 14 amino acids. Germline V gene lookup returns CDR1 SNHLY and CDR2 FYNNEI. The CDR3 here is CASSEGRGSGGYTF. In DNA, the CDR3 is TGTGCCAGCAGTGAAGGACGGGGAAGTGGAGGCTACACCTTC.